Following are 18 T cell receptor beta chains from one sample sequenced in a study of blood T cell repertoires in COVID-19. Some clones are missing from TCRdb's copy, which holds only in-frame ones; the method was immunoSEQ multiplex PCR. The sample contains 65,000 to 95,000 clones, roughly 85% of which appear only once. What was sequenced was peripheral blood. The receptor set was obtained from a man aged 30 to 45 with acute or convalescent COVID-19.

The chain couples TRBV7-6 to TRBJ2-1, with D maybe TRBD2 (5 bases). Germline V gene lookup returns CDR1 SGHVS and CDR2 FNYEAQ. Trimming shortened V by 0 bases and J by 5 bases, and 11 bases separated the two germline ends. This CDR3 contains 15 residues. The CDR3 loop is CASSLAPDSHNEQFF. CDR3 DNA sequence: TGTGCCAGCAGCTTAGCCCCGGACTCGCACAATGAGCAGTTCTTC.

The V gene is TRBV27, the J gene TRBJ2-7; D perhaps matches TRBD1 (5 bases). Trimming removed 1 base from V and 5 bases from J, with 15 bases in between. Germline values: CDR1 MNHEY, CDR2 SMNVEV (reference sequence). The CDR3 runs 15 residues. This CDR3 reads CASSLFTGQGNEQYF. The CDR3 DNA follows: TGTGCCAGCAGTTTATTTACCGGGCAGGGTAACGAGCAGTACTTC.

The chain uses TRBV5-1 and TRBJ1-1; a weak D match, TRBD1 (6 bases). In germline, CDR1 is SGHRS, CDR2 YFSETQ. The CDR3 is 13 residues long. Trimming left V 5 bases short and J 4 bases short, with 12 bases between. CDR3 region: CASSYREGTEAFF. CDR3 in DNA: TGCGCCAGCAGTTACAGGGAAGGCACTGAAGCTTTCTTT.

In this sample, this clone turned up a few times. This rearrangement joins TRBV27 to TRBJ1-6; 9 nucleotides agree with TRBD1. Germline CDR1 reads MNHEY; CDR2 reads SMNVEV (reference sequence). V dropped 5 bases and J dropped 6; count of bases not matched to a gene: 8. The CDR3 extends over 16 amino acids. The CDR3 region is CASSKPPGQGNSPLHF. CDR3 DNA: TGTGCCAGCAGTAAACCCCCGGGACAGGGTAATTCACCCCTCCACTTT.

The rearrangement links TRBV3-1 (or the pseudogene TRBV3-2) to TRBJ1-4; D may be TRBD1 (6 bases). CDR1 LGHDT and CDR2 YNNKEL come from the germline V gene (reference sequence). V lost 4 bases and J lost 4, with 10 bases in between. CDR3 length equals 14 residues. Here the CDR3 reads CASSPSRGNEKLFF. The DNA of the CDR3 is TGTGCCAGCAGCCCAAGCAGGGGTAATGAAAAACTGTTTTTT.

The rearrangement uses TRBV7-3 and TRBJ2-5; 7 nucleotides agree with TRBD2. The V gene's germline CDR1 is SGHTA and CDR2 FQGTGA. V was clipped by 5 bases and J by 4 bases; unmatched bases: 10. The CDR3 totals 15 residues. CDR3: CASSSGTHGGETQYF. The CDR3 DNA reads TGTGCCAGCAGCAGCGGGACTCACGGTGGAGAGACCCAGTACTTC. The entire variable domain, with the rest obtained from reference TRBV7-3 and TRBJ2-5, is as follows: GAGVSQTPSNKVTEKGKYVELRCDPISGHTALYWYRQSLGQGPEFLIYFQGTGAADDSGLPNDRFFAVRPEGSVSTLKIQRTERGDSAVYLCASSSGTHGGETQYFGPGTRLLVL.

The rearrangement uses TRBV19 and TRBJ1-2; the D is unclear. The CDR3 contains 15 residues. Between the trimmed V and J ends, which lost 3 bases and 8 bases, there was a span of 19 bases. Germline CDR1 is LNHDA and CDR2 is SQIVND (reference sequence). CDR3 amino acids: CASSIGEARVGGYTF. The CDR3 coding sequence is TGTGCCAGTAGTATTGGGGAGGCGCGGGTTGGAGGCTACACCTTC. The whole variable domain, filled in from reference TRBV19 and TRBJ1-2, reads DGGITQSPKYLFRKEGQNVTLSCEQNLNHDAMYWYRQDPGQGLRLIYYSQIVNDFQKGDIAEGYSVSREKKESFPLTVTSAQKNPTAFYLCASSIGEARVGGYTFGSGTRLTVV.

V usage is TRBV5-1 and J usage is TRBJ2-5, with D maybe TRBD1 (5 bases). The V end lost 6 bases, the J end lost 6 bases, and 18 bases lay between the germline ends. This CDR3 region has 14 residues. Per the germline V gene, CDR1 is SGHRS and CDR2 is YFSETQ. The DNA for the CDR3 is TGCGCCAGCACCCCTGCCCAGGGCCGACAGACCCAGTACTTC. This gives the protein CASTPAQGRQTQYF.

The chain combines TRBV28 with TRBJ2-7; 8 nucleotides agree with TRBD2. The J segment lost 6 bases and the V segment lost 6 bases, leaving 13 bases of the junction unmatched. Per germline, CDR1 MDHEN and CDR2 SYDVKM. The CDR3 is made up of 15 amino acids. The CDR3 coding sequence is TGTGCCAGCAGGACCTTGGAGGGGGGACTAGGCGAGCAGTACTTC. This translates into CASRTLEGGLGEQYF. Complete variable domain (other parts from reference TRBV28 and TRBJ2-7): DVKVTQSSRYLVKRTGEKVFLECVQDMDHENMFWYRQDPGLGLRLIYFSYDVKMKEKGDIPEGYSVSREKKERFSLILESASTNQTSMYLCASRTLEGGLGEQYFGPGTRLTVT.

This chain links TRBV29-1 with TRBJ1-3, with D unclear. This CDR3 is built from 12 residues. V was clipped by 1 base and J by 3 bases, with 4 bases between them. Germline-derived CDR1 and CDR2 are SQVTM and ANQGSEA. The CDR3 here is CSVEGHGNTIYF. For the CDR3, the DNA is TGCAGCGTTGAAGGACATGGAAACACCATATATTTT.

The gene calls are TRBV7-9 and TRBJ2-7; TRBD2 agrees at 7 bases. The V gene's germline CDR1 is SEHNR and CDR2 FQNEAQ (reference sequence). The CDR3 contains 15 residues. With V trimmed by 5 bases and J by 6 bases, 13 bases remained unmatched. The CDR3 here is CASSHGGGSGGEQYF. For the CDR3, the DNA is TGTGCCAGCAGCCATGGTGGCGGGAGTGGGGGCGAGCAGTACTTC.

CDR3 protein: CASSFQGIYEQYF. The DNA for the CDR3 is TGTGCCAGCAGCTTTCAGGGTATCTACGAGCAGTACTTC. The V and J genes are TRBV7-2 and TRBJ2-7, with D possibly matching TRBD1 (5 bases). The germline V and J ends were trimmed by 3 bases and 3 bases, with 9 bases remaining between them. This CDR3 comprises 13 residues. Germline loops: CDR1 SGHTA, CDR2 FQGNSA.

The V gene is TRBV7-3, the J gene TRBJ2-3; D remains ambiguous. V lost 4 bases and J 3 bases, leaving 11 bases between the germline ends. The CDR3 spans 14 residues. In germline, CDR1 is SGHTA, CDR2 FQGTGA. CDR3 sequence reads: CASSSQPETDTQYF. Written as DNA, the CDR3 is TGTGCCAGCAGCTCACAACCCGAAACAGATACGCAGTATTTT.

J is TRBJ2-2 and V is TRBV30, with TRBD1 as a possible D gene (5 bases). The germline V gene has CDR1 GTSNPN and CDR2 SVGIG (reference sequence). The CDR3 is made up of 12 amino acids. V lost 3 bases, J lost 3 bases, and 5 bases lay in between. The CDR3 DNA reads TGTGCCTGGAGAGGGGACACCGGGGAGCTGTTTTTT. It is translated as CAWRGDTGELFF.

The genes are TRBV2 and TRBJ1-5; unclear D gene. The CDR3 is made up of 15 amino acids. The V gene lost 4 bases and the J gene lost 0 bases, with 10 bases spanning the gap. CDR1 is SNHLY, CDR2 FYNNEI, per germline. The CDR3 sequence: CASSVGETSNQPQHF. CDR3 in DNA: TGTGCCAGCAGTGTTGGGGAGACTAGCAATCAGCCCCAGCATTTT.

The CDR3 coding sequence is TGTGCCAGCAGCTCCCGGGTAGGCGTAGTAGCCCTCACAGATACGCAGTATTTT. This translates into CASSSRVGVVALTDTQYF. This rearrangement joins TRBV9 to TRBJ2-3, with D hard to call. V lost 4 bases and J 2 bases, leaving 23 bases between the germline ends. The CDR3 spans 18 residues. CDR1 and CDR2 from the germline V gene are SGDLS and YYNGEE.

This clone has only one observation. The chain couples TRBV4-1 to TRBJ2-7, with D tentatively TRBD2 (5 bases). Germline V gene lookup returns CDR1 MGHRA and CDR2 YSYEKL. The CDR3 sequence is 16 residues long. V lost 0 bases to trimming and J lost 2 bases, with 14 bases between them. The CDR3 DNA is TGCGCCAGCAGCCAAGACCCGAGGGAGAGCCCCTACGAGCAGTACTTC. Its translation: CASSQDPRESPYEQYF.

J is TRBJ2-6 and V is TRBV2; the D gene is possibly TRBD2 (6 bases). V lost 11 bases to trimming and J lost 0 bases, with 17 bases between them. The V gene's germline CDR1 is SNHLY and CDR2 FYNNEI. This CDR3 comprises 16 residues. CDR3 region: CAGLGEAFSGANVLTF. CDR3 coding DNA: TGTGCCGGTCTAGGGGAGGCTTTCTCTGGGGCCAACGTCCTGACTTTC.